The 30 T cell receptor beta chains reported below all come from one sample, sequenced in a study of blood T cell repertoires in COVID-19. TCRdb keeps only in-frame clones here, not all; method: immunoSEQ multiplex PCR. The table shows 160,000 or so clones, with 80% to 90% occurring only once. Source material: peripheral blood. The receptors shown here come from a woman between 70 and 85 years old with COVID-19, enrolled during active disease.

Comments on this clone: This sample includes further DNA sequences coding for the same CDR3. The chain combines TRBV5-1 with TRBJ2-7, with TRBD1 matching over 7 bases. This CDR3 spans 13 amino acids. V gave up 4 bases and J gave up 3 bases; unmatched junction bases: 4. The V gene's germline CDR1 is SGHRS and CDR2 YFSETQ. The CDR3 sequence is CASSPGTVYEQYF. CDR3 nucleotide sequence: TGCGCCAGCAGCCCAGGGACAGTCTACGAGCAGTACTTC.

The chain combines TRBV18 with TRBJ2-7; 10 nucleotides align to TRBD1. Germline assignment: CDR1 KGHSH and CDR2 LQKENI. Unmatched junction bases numbered 15, after V lost 3 bases and J lost 10 bases. The CDR3 loop spans 16 amino acids. In nucleotides, the CDR3 is TGTGCCAGCTCACCTACGACAGGGACAGGGGTGGGGAGCCAGTACTTC. This encodes CASSPTTGTGVGSQYF.

On this clone itself: The same CDR3 also results from other DNA sequences found in this sample. V and J are TRBV5-1 and TRBJ2-3, with 8 nucleotides matching TRBD2. Germline assignment: CDR1 SGHRS and CDR2 YFSETQ. This CDR3 comprises 16 residues. The V and J ends lost 0 bases and 0 bases, in that order; junction bases with no gene match: 3. In DNA form, the CDR3 reads TGCGCCAGCAGCTTGGTATTAGCGGGGAGCACAGATACGCAGTATTTT. Protein: CASSLVLAGSTDTQYF. The full variable domain, its missing parts supplied by reference TRBV5-1 and TRBJ2-3, is KAGVTQTPRYLIKTRGQQVTLSCSPISGHRSVSWYQQTPGQGLQFLFEYFSETQRNKGNFPGRFSGRQFSNSRSEMNVSTLELGDSALYLCASSLVLAGSTDTQYFGPGTRLTVL.

The J gene is TRBJ1-5, the V gene TRBV5-4, with D hard to call. Germline loops: CDR1 SGHNT, CDR2 YYREEE (reference sequence). The V and J ends lost 1 base and 4 bases respectively, with 6 bases between them. This CDR3 region has 13 residues. The CDR3 loop reads CASSLNGNQPQHF. The CDR3, as DNA: TGTGCCAGCAGCTTGAACGGTAATCAGCCCCAGCATTTT.

The gene calls are TRBV2 and TRBJ2-3; TRBD2 matches at 7 bases. V dropped 7 bases and J dropped 6; count of bases not matched to a gene: 13. In germline, CDR1 is SNHLY, CDR2 FYNNEI. This CDR3 comprises 15 residues. The CDR3 spells CASTRARGSRDTQYF. DNA of the CDR3: TGTGCCAGCACGCGTGCGCGGGGGTCCCGGGATACGCAGTATTTT.

The V gene is TRBV5-1, the J gene TRBJ1-1; no firm D call. V lost 0 bases and J 1 base, leaving 10 bases between the germline ends. This CDR3 spans 15 amino acids. Germline V gene lookup returns CDR1 SGHRS and CDR2 YFSETQ. CDR3 sequence reads: CASSLGGNGNTEAFF. In nucleotides, the CDR3 is TGCGCCAGCAGCTTGGGCGGGAATGGGAACACTGAAGCTTTCTTT.

The chain has TRBV6-5 and TRBJ1-2; TRBD1 aligns across 8 bases. The CDR3 has 15 residues. Germline V gene sequence: CDR1 MNHEY, CDR2 SVGAGI. Trimming took 2 bases from V and 3 from J; bases not matched to a gene: 5. The CDR3 spells CASSYDRGSYYGYTF. The DNA of the CDR3 is TGTGCCAGCAGTTACGACAGGGGATCTTACTATGGCTACACCTTC.

V gene TRBV18 combines with J gene TRBJ2-3; 8 nucleotides line up with TRBD1. V was pared by 6 bases and J by 4 bases, with 6 bases of the junction left unmatched. This CDR3 is built from 14 residues. CDR1 KGHSH and CDR2 LQKENI come from the germline V gene. CDR3 sequence reads: CASSASGGSDTQYF. CDR3 nucleotides: TGTGCCAGCTCGGCTTCAGGGGGCTCAGATACGCAGTATTTT.

The chain uses TRBV19 and TRBJ1-6; 8 bases line up with TRBD1. The germline V gene encodes CDR1 LNHDA and CDR2 SQIVND (reference sequence). The CDR3 is made up of 15 amino acids. Trimming removed 5 bases from V and 10 bases from J; junction bases left unmatched: 10. Here the CDR3 DNA reads TGTGCCAGTAGTCCGCTGGACAGGGATGAATCACCCCTCCACTTT. Its translation is CASSPLDRDESPLHF.

This clone appeared a single time. The chain recombines TRBV28 with TRBJ2-3, with a tentative D call TRBD2 (7 bases). Germline lookup yields CDR1 MDHEN and CDR2 SYDVKM. The V gene lost 6 bases and the J gene lost 4 bases, with 14 bases spanning the gap. The length of the CDR3 is 14 residues. CDR3 loop: CASSRGGSADTQYF. In DNA, the CDR3 is TGTGCCAGCAGCAGGGGAGGGTCGGCAGATACGCAGTATTTT.

This clone was detected a few times. The chain joins TRBV5-1 to TRBJ1-4; 10 bases agree with TRBD1. The CDR3 consists of 15 residues. The germline V gene has CDR1 SGHRS and CDR2 YFSETQ. The V gene end was trimmed by 0 bases and the J gene end by 5 bases; junction bases not matched to a gene: 1. The CDR3 spells CASSLGGQGNEKLFF. Written as DNA, the CDR3 is TGCGCCAGCAGCTTGGGGGGACAGGGGAATGAAAAACTGTTTTTT. Full variable domain (rest looked up from reference TRBV5-1 and TRBJ1-4): KAGVTQTPRYLIKTRGQQVTLSCSPISGHRSVSWYQQTPGQGLQFLFEYFSETQRNKGNFPGRFSGRQFSNSRSEMNVSTLELGDSALYLCASSLGGQGNEKLFFGSGTQLSVL.

Only one count was recorded for this clone. This rearrangement joins TRBV3-1 (or the pseudogene TRBV3-2) to TRBJ1-3; no clear D gene. CDR1 is LGHDT, CDR2 YNNKEL, per germline (reference sequence). V was trimmed by 4 bases and J by 0 bases, leaving 10 bases between them. The CDR3 contains 15 residues. The DNA for the CDR3 is TGTGCCAGCAGCCGATATCCGGGCTCTGGAAACACCATATATTTT. It is translated as CASSRYPGSGNTIYF.

CDR3 loop: CASSYADRGLAVFF. The CDR3 DNA follows: TGTGCCAGCAGTTACGCGGACAGGGGGCTCGCAGTTTTCTTT. The rearrangement links TRBV6-5 to TRBJ1-1; 11 nucleotides agree with TRBD1. The CDR3 loop spans 14 amino acids. From germline, CDR1 is MNHEY and CDR2 SVGAGI. V lost 2 bases and J lost 13; bases outside the gene matches: 9.

The V and J genes are TRBV11-1 and TRBJ2-5, with TRBD1 matching over 10 bases. CDR3 length: 15 amino acids. CDR1 and CDR2 from the germline V gene are SGHAT and FQDESV (reference sequence). Losses at the gene ends were 5 bases for V and 5 bases for J; bases not matched to a gene: 8. In nucleotides, the CDR3 is TGTGCCAGCAGCCGCGGGACAGGGGATCGGGAGACCCAGTACTTC. It specifies CASSRGTGDRETQYF.

This chain connects TRBV23-1 to TRBJ2-1, with 8 bases lining up with TRBD2. TRBV23-1 is identified as an open reading frame with a role that is uncertain. This CDR3 spans 14 amino acids. The V segment lost 0 bases and the J segment 8 bases; nucleotides outside the gene matches: 3. CDR3: CASSQSSGVDEQFF. The CDR3 nucleotides read TGCGCCAGCAGTCAATCTAGCGGGGTGGATGAGCAGTTCTTC.

DNA of the CDR3: TGTGCCAGCAGCTTCGTGTTACAGGGGTATAATTCACCCCTCCACTTT. It encodes CASSFVLQGYNSPLHF. The V call is TRBV7-8, the J call TRBJ1-6, with TRBD1 matching 7 bases. Germline V gene sequence: CDR1 SGHVS, CDR2 FQNEAQ. After removal of 3 bases from V and 4 bases from J, the junction contained 6 bases not matched to a gene. This CDR3 has 16 residues. The full variable domain, completed using reference TRBV7-8 and TRBJ1-6, is GAGVSQSPRYKVAKRGQDVALRCDPISGHVSLFWYQQALGQGPEFLTYFQNEAQLDKSGLPSDRFFAERPEGSVSTLKIQRTQQEDSAVYLCASSFVLQGYNSPLHFGNGTRLTVT.

The chain employs TRBV5-1 and TRBJ2-7; a weak D match, TRBD2 (6 bases). CDR3 length: 16 residues. The germline CDR1 and CDR2 sequences are SGHRS and YFSETQ. Trimming shortened V by 0 bases and J by 3 bases, and 16 bases separated the two germline ends. DNA for the CDR3: TGCGCCAGCAGCTTGGCGTTCACTGCGGGGAGCTACGAGCAGTACTTC. It yields the protein CASSLAFTAGSYEQYF.

In its sample, this clone was seen once. V usage is TRBV4-2 and J usage is TRBJ2-7, with 7 bases matching TRBD2. From germline, CDR1 is LGHNA and CDR2 YNFKEQ. J was trimmed by 4 bases and V by 6 bases; bases with no gene match: 12. There are 15 residues in the CDR3. The DNA for the CDR3 is TGTGCCAGCAGTCTCGGGGCTAGCGGCGATTACGAGCAGTACTTC. Encoded protein: CASSLGASGDYEQYF.

The chain couples TRBV5-6 to TRBJ1-4; D is unresolved. V was pared by 1 base and J by 4 bases, with 5 bases between. Germline assignment: CDR1 SGHDT and CDR2 YYEEEE. This CDR3 region has 13 residues. The CDR3 DNA reads as TGTGCCAGCAGCTTGTCCAGTAATGAAAAACTGTTTTTT. Amino acid sequence: CASSLSSNEKLFF.

This chain uses TRBV9 with TRBJ2-1; D call uncertain. V shed 4 bases and J shed 7 bases, with 18 bases lying between them. Germline V gene sequence: CDR1 SGDLS, CDR2 YYNGEE. This CDR3 is built from 15 residues. The DNA of the CDR3 is TGTGCCAGCAGCTCCCGCGACGAGACAACTAATGAGCAGTTCTTC. It yields the protein CASSSRDETTNEQFF.

This chain connects TRBV5-6 to TRBJ2-1; possible D gene TRBD2, 5 bases. The CDR3 consists of 14 residues. Germline lookup yields CDR1 SGHDT and CDR2 YYEEEE. The ends were cut back, 4 bases at V and 10 bases at J, with 18 bases in the middle. This CDR3 is CASSTLVVPGEQFF. The CDR3 DNA reads TGTGCCAGCAGCACGTTGGTGGTCCCGGGAGAGCAGTTCTTC.

In its sample, this clone was seen once. The chain couples TRBV15 to TRBJ1-6; 7 bases are shared with TRBD1. The V gene's germline CDR1 is LNHNV and CDR2 YYDKDF (reference sequence). The V and J ends lost 1 base and 8 bases, in that order; junction bases with no gene match: 2. The CDR3 covers 14 residues. The chain's CDR3 is CATSRGDSDSPLHF. CDR3 bases: TGTGCCACCAGCAGAGGGGACAGCGATTCACCCCTCCACTTT. Variable domain in full (rest from reference TRBV15 and TRBJ1-6): DAMVIQNPRYQVTQFGKPVTLSCSQTLNHNVMYWYQQKSSQAPKLLFHYYDKDFNNEADTPDNFQSRRPNTSFCFLDIRSPGLGDTAMYLCATSRGDSDSPLHFGNGTRLTVT.

The chain couples TRBV5-1 to TRBJ2-3, with 8 bases aligning to TRBD2. V trimming: 0 bases; J trimming: 3 bases; junction bases outside the gene matches: 6. The CDR3 spans 16 residues. The germline gives CDR1 SGHRS, CDR2 YFSETQ. Here the CDR3 DNA reads TGCGCCAGCAGCTTGGGAGGGACTAGGGATACAGATACGCAGTATTTT. It specifies CASSLGGTRDTDTQYF.

V and J are TRBV5-1 and TRBJ2-7, with 14 bases that match TRBD2. Losses at the gene ends were 4 bases for V and 0 bases for J; bases not matched to a gene: 3. The CDR3 has 16 amino acids. Germline CDR1 and CDR2: SGHRS and YFSETQ. The chain's CDR3 is CASSPGTSGGSYEQYF. The CDR3 coding sequence is TGCGCCAGCAGCCCCGGGACTAGCGGGGGCTCCTACGAGCAGTACTTC. Together with reference TRBV5-1 and TRBJ2-7, the CDR3 gives the full variable domain: KAGVTQTPRYLIKTRGQQVTLSCSPISGHRSVSWYQQTPGQGLQFLFEYFSETQRNKGNFPGRFSGRQFSNSRSEMNVSTLELGDSALYLCASSPGTSGGSYEQYFGPGTRLTVT.

The CDR3 loop reads CASTTLGPTANSPLHF. The CDR3 DNA reads as TGTGCCAGCACCACCTTGGGCCCTACCGCTAATTCACCCCTCCACTTT. The chain combines TRBV28 with TRBJ1-6; no firm D call. The CDR3 is made up of 16 amino acids. V lost 7 bases and J 6 bases, leaving 19 bases between the germline ends. CDR1 is MDHEN, CDR2 SYDVKM, per germline.

The rearrangement links TRBV19 to TRBJ2-1; a weak D match, TRBD2 (6 bases). V was pared by 6 bases and J by 5 bases, with 14 bases between. CDR1 is LNHDA and CDR2 is SQIVND in the germline V gene (reference sequence). The CDR3 is 14 amino acids. For the CDR3, the DNA is TGTGCCAGTAGCAGGGACTTTACCAACAATGAGCAGTTCTTC. This translates into CASSRDFTNNEQFF.

The V and J genes are TRBV6-1 and TRBJ2-7; 10 bases map to TRBD2. Germline CDR1 and CDR2: MNHNS and SASEGT. The V and J ends lost 1 base and 6 bases, in that order; junction bases with no gene match: 9. The CDR3 runs 16 residues. CDR3 coding DNA: TGTGCCAGCAGTGAAGACAGCGGGGGGGCCTCTGGCGAGCAGTACTTC. Its protein product is CASSEDSGGASGEQYF.

V and J are TRBV6-5 and TRBJ2-7, with D perhaps TRBD2 (6 bases). The V end was cut by 0 bases, the J end by 2 bases, with 11 bases between. The germline gives CDR1 MNHEY, CDR2 SVGAGI. The CDR3 extends over 15 amino acids. In DNA form, the CDR3 reads TGTGCCAGCAGTTACTCGGAGGGTCGGCCCTACGAGCAGTACTTC. Amino acid sequence: CASSYSEGRPYEQYF.

V gene TRBV11-2 combines with J gene TRBJ1-1; no definite D call. Germline V gene data show CDR1 as SGHAT and CDR2 as FQNNGV. Between the trimmed V and J ends, which lost 3 bases and 5 bases, there was a span of 13 bases. The CDR3 has 14 residues. The CDR3 loop reads CASSFSRDETEAFF. The CDR3, as DNA: TGTGCCAGCAGCTTCTCCCGGGATGAGACTGAAGCTTTCTTT.

The table lists this clone with a count of one. The chain links TRBV6-5 to TRBJ1-1, with D possibly matching TRBD1 (6 bases). Germline assignment: CDR1 MNHEY and CDR2 SVGAGI. Deletions cut 6 bases from V and 2 bases from J, with 13 bases between. This CDR3 region has 14 residues. The CDR3 DNA sequence: TGTGCCAGCAGACCGACGGGACATAACACTGAAGCTTTCTTT. Translated, it gives CASRPTGHNTEAFF.